The present T cell receptor (beta chain) was sequenced within a study of T cell changes during pregnancy in multiple sclerosis. The assay was immunoSEQ multiplex PCR, and TCRdb's table has in-frame clones only and misses some. The table includes about 38,000 clones, roughly 90% detected once. The TCR originated in a female donor with multiple sclerosis, enrolled in a pregnancy study. The material was CD8+ T cells from peripheral blood mononuclear cells, obtained in the third trimester of pregnancy.

This CDR3 is CASRGTVFGNQPQHF. In nucleotides, the CDR3 is TGTGCCAGTAGGGGGACAGTTTTTGGCAATCAGCCCCAGCATTTT. This chain joins TRBV19 and TRBJ1-5, with 7 bases that match TRBD1. V trimming: 6 bases; J trimming: 2 bases; junction bases outside the gene matches: 7. The CDR3 has 15 amino acids. The germline CDR1 and CDR2 sequences are LNHDA and SQIVND (reference sequence). Drawing the rest from reference TRBV19 and TRBJ1-5, the complete variable domain is DGGITQSPKYLFRKEGQNVTLSCEQNLNHDAMYWYRQDPGQGLRLIYYSQIVNDFQKGDIAEGYSVSREKKESFPLTVTSAQKNPTAFYLCASRGTVFGNQPQHFGDGTRLSIL.